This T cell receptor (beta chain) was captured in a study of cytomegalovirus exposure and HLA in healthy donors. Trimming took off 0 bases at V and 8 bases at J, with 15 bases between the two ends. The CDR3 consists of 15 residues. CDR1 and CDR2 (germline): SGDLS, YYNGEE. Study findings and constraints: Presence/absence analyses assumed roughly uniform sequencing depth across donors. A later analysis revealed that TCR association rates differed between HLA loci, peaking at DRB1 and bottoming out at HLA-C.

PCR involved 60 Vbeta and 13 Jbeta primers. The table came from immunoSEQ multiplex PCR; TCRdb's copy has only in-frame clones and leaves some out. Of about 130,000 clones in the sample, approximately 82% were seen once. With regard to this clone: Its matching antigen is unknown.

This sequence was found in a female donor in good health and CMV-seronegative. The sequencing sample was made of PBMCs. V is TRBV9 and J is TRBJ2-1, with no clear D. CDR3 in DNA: TGTGCCAGCAGCGTAGGGGTCCCCGGCCGGGATGAGCAGTTCTTC. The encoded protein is CASSVGVPGRDEQFF.